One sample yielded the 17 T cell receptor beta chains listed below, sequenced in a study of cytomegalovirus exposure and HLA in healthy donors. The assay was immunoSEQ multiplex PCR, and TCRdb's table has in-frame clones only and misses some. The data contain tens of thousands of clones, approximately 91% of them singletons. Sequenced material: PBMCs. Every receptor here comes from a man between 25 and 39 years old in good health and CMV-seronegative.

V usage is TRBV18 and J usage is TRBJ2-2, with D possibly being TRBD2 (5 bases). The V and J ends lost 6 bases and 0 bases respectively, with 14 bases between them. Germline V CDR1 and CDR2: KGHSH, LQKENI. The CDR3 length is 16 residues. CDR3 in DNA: TGTGCCAGCTCGGGCCGGAGGTTCGCGAACACCGGGGAGCTGTTTTTT. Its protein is CASSGRRFANTGELFF.

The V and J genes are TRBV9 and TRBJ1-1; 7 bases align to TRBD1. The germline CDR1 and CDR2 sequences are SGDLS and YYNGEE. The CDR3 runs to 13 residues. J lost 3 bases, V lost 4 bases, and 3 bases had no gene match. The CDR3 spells CASSRDRDTEAFF. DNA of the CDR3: TGTGCCAGCAGCAGAGACAGGGACACTGAAGCTTTCTTT. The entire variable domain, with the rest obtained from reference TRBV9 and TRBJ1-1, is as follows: DSGVTQTPKHLITATGQRVTLRCSPRSGDLSVYWYQQSLDQGLQFLIQYYNGEERAKGNILERFSAQQFPDLHSELNLSSLELGDSALYFCASSRDRDTEAFFGQGTRLTVV.

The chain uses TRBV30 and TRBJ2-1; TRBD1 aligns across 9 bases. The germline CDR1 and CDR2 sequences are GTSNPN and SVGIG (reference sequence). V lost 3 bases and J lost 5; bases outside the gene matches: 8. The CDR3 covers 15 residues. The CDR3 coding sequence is TGTGCCTGGAGGGCCGGGACAGGGTCGCACAATGAGCAGTTCTTC. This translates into CAWRAGTGSHNEQFF. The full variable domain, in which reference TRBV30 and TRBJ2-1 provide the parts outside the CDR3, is SQTIHQWPATLVQPVGSPLSLECTVEGTSNPNLYWYRQAAGRGLQLLFYSVGIGQISSEVPQNLSASRPQDRQFILSSKKLLLSDSGFYLCAWRAGTGSHNEQFFGPGTRLTVL.

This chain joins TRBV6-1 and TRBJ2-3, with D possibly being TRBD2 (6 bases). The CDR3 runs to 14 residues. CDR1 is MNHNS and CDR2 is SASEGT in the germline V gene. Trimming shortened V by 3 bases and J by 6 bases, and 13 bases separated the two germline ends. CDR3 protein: CASSDGGRPDTQYF. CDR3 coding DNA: TGTGCCAGCAGTGACGGAGGGCGACCTGATACGCAGTATTTT.

The CDR3 DNA follows: TGCGCCAGCAGCTTGTCAGGCAGGGTTAATGAAAAACTGTTTTTT. Amino acid sequence: CASSLSGRVNEKLFF. The V gene is TRBV5-1, the J gene TRBJ1-4; possibly TRBD1 for D (5 bases). V was trimmed by 1 base and J by 4 bases, leaving 11 bases between them. The germline gives CDR1 SGHRS, CDR2 YFSETQ. The CDR3 extends over 15 amino acids.

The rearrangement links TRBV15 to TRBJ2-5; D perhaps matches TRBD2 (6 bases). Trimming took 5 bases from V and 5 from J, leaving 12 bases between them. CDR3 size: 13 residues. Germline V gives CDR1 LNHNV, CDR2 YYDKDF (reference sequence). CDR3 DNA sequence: TGTGCCACCAGCGGGGGTGGGAGGGAGACCCAGTACTTC. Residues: CATSGGGRETQYF.

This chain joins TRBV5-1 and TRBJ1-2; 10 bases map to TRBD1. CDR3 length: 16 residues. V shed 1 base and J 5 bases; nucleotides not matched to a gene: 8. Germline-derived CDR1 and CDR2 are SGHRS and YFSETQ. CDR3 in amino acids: CASSLSPGQGSYGYTF. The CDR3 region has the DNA TGCGCCAGCAGCTTGAGCCCGGGACAGGGGTCGTATGGCTACACCTTC.

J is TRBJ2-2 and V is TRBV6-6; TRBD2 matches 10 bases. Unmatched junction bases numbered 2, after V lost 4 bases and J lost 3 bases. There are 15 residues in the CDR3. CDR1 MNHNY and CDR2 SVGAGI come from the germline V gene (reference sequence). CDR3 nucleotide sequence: TGTGCCAGCAGTTTTAGCGGGGGGCACACCGGGGAGCTGTTTTTT. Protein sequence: CASSFSGGHTGELFF.

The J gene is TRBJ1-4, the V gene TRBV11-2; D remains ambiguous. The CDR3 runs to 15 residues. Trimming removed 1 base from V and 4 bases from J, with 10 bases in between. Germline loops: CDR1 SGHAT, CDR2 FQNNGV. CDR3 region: CASSLGEFSNEKLFF. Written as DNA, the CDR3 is TGTGCCAGCAGCTTAGGAGAGTTTAGTAATGAAAAACTGTTTTTT.

CDR3 sequence reads: CASSLVAGEGSYNEQFF. In DNA form, the CDR3 reads TGTGCCAGCAGCTTAGTGGCGGGAGAGGGGTCCTACAATGAGCAGTTCTTC. The chain combines TRBV7-2 with TRBJ2-1, with 7 nucleotides matching TRBD2. The germline CDR1 and CDR2 sequences are SGHTA and FQGNSA. This CDR3 has 17 residues. The V gene end was trimmed by 1 base and the J gene end by 1 base; junction bases not matched to a gene: 7.

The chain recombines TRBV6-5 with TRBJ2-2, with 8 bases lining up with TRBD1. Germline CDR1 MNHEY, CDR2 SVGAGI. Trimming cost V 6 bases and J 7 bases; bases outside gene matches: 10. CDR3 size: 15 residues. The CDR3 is CASRRTGQVLGELFF. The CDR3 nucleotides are TGTGCCAGCAGAAGGACAGGGCAGGTTCTCGGGGAGCTGTTTTTT.

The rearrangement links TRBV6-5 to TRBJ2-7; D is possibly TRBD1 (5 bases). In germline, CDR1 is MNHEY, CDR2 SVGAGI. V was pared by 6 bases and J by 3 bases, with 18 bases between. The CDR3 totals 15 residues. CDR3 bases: TGTGCCAGCAGGGTCCCAACAGGTTTCGGCTACGAGCAGTACTTC. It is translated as CASRVPTGFGYEQYF.

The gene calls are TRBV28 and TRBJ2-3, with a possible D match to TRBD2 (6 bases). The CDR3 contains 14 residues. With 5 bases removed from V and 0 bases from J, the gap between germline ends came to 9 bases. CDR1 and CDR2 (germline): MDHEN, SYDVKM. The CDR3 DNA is TGTGCCAGCAGTGACGGGGGTAGCACAGATACGCAGTATTTT. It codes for CASSDGGSTDTQYF.

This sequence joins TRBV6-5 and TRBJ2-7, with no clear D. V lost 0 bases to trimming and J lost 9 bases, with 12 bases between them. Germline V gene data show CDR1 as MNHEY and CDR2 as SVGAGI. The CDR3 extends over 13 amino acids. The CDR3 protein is CASSYSRSPWQYF. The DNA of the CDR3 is TGTGCCAGCAGTTACTCGCGGAGTCCCTGGCAGTACTTC.

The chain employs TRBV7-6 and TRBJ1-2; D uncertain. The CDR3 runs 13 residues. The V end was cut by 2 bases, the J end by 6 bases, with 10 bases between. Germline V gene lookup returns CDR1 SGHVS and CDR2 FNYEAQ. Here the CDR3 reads CASSLHEGDGYTF. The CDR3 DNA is TGTGCCAGCAGCTTACATGAGGGCGATGGCTACACCTTC.

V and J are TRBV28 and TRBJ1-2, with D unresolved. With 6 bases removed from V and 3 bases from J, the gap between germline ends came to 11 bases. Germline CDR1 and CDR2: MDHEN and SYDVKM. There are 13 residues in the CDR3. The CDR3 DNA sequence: TGTGCCAGCAGAATCTCGAGCCACTATGGCTACACCTTC. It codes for CASRISSHYGYTF.

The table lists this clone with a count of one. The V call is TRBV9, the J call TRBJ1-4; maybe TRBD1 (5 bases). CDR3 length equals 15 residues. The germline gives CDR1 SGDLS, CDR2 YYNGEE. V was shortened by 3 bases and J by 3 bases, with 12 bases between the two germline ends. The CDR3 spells CASSAGGHSNEKLFF. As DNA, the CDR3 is TGTGCCAGCAGCGCCGGCGGACATTCTAATGAAAAACTGTTTTTT.